This is a list of T cell receptor beta chains from one sample in a study of T cell responses to AZD1222 COVID-19 vaccine. Profiled with immunoSEQ multiplex PCR; TCRdb holds only in-frame clones, not every one. The repertoire has 80,000 to 90,000 clones, about nine tenths of them found once; the top ten carry 5% to 6%. The specimen comprised peripheral blood, sampled 28 days after the second AZD1222 dose. The source is an adult who received the AZD1222 COVID-19 vaccine. Each CDR3 is given with its conserved first and last residue. The D gene is left open where the match is weak. Size values are once, few and many counts, or a class for expanded clones, and some rows have none.

DNA: TGTGCCAGCAGGCCTAGATACGAGCAGTACTTC; CDR3: CASRPRYEQYF; length: 11; V: TRBV12-3/TRBV12-4; D: -; size: -; J: TRBJ2-7
DNA: TGTGCCAGCAGCCTCACAGGGGACCATGGCTACACCTTC; CDR3: CASSLTGDHGYTF; length: 13; V: TRBV27; D: TRBD1; size: -; J: TRBJ1-2
DNA: TGTGCCAGCAGGTCCGGGCCTTTAAATCAGCCCCAGCATTTT; CDR3: CASRSGPLNQPQHF; length: 14; V: TRBV6-6; D: -; size: -; J: TRBJ1-5
DNA: TGTGCCATCAGTGCTGATGCTAGTCCGGGACAGCGTGGCTACACCTTC; CDR3: CAISADASPGQRGYTF; length: 16; V: TRBV10-3; D: TRBD1; size: -; J: TRBJ1-2
DNA: TGTGCCAGCACCTCAGGCGGAAACACCATATATTTT; CDR3: CASTSGGNTIYF; length: 12; V: TRBV11-2; D: -; size: -; J: TRBJ1-3
DNA: TGTGCCAGCTCACCAGGTAGCCTCAATGAGCAGTTCTTC; CDR3: CASSPGSLNEQFF; length: 13; V: TRBV18; D: -; size: few; J: TRBJ2-1
DNA: TGTGCCAGCAGGTTGAACACTGAAGCTTTCTTT; CDR3: CASRLNTEAFF; length: 11; V: TRBV11-2; D: -; size: -; J: TRBJ1-1
DNA: TGTGCCAGCAGCCGGGACAGGACCGAAGCTTTCTTT; CDR3: CASSRDRTEAFF; length: 12; V: TRBV7-2; D: TRBD1; size: -; J: TRBJ1-1
DNA: TGTGCCAGCTCACCTCCTTACACAATCTCTGGAAACACCATATATTTT; CDR3: CASSPPYTISGNTIYF; length: 16; V: TRBV18; D: -; size: once; J: TRBJ1-3
DNA: TGTGCCAGTAGTATAGGCGGACAGTACACCGGGGAGCTGTTTTTT; CDR3: CASSIGGQYTGELFF; length: 15; V: TRBV19; D: -; size: -; J: TRBJ2-2
DNA: TGTGCCAGCAGCTTGCTGGTACCGACGGCCCTAACAGGGAACTATGGCTACACCTTC; CDR3: CASSLLVPTALTGNYGYTF; length: 19; V: TRBV5-6; D: -; size: -; J: TRBJ1-2
DNA: TGTGCCAGCAACATTGTACAGGGGAACACTGAAGCTTTCTTT; CDR3: CASNIVQGNTEAFF; length: 14; V: TRBV7-2; D: -; size: once; J: TRBJ1-1
DNA: TGTGCCAGCAGTTACGGGGTTAGCGGGGGCTCCTACGAGCAGTACTTC; CDR3: CASSYGVSGGSYEQYF; length: 16; V: TRBV6-5; D: TRBD2; size: -; J: TRBJ2-7
DNA: TGTGCCAGCAGCCCGGCCGGGACTAGCCCATACAATGAGCAGTTCTTC; CDR3: CASSPAGTSPYNEQFF; length: 16; V: TRBV7-3; D: TRBD2; size: -; J: TRBJ2-1
DNA: TGTGCCAGCAGCCAAGAGAAAACCTACGAGCAGTACTTC; CDR3: CASSQEKTYEQYF; length: 13; V: TRBV3-1/TRBV3-2; D: -; size: -; J: TRBJ2-7
DNA: TGTGCCAGCACCTTCGACTATGGCTACACCTTC; CDR3: CASTFDYGYTF; length: 11; V: TRBV2; D: -; size: -; J: TRBJ1-2
DNA: TGCAGCGTTGAAGTAGGTCGTAACTATGGCTACACCTTC; CDR3: CSVEVGRNYGYTF; length: 13; V: TRBV29-1; D: -; size: few; J: TRBJ1-2
DNA: TGTGCCAGCAGTTCACAGGGCTTGAGCCAGCCCCAGCATTTT; CDR3: CASSSQGLSQPQHF; length: 14; V: TRBV6-5; D: -; size: -; J: TRBJ1-5
DNA: TGTGCCAGCCCGAAACCCGGGACGGAAACCTACGAGCAGTACTTC; CDR3: CASPKPGTETYEQYF; length: 15; V: TRBV11-2; D: -; size: -; J: TRBJ2-7
DNA: TGTGCCAGTAGTATACTTTCCGGGGGGGTACATGAGCAGTTCTTC; CDR3: CASSILSGGVHEQFF; length: 15; V: TRBV19; D: TRBD2; size: -; J: TRBJ2-1
DNA: TGTGCCAGCAGGATACAGGGTTTACTCTCTGGGGCCAACGTCCTGACTTTC; CDR3: CASRIQGLLSGANVLTF; length: 17; V: TRBV28; D: -; size: -; J: TRBJ2-6
DNA: TGTGCCAGCAGCCAAGGATGGGGAGCGTCGGTGAGCACAGATACGCAGTATTTT; CDR3: CASSQGWGASVSTDTQYF; length: 18; V: TRBV14; D: -; size: once; J: TRBJ2-3
DNA: TGTGCCAGCAGCCCCGATAGCGGGGGGGGCGAGACCCAGTACTTC; CDR3: CASSPDSGGGETQYF; length: 15; V: TRBV7-3; D: TRBD2; size: -; J: TRBJ2-5
DNA: TGCGCCAGCAGCCAAGACGGTGGCGGGGGGGCAGCAGATACGCAGTATTTT; CDR3: CASSQDGGGGAADTQYF; length: 17; V: TRBV4-1; D: TRBD2; size: -; J: TRBJ2-3
DNA: TGTGCCAGCAGCGTAGATGCGGTCCCGCGGGGCAATCAGCCCCAGCATTTT; CDR3: CASSVDAVPRGNQPQHF; length: 17; V: TRBV9; D: -; size: once; J: TRBJ1-5
DNA: TGCAGCGGGGACAGAGAGAGCACAGATACGCAGTATTTT; CDR3: CSGDRESTDTQYF; length: 13; V: TRBV29-1; D: TRBD1; size: -; J: TRBJ2-3
DNA: TGTGCCAGCACGGGGGGATGGGATGGGGATACGCAGTATTTT; CDR3: CASTGGWDGDTQYF; length: 14; V: TRBV9; D: TRBD2; size: -; J: TRBJ2-3
DNA: TGTGCCAGCAGCAGACCGGGGGGCGGTGGGGCCAACGTCCTGACTTTC; CDR3: CASSRPGGGGANVLTF; length: 16; V: TRBV5-8; D: -; size: -; J: TRBJ2-6
DNA: TGTGCCAGCAGTTTAGTGTTTTTCGGGACAGAGGACGCTGAAGCTTTCTTT; CDR3: CASSLVFFGTEDAEAFF; length: 17; V: TRBV27; D: TRBD1; size: -; J: TRBJ1-1
DNA: TGTGCCACCAGCAGAGATCGGGCAGGGAATAGCAATCAGCCCCAGCATTTT; CDR3: CATSRDRAGNSNQPQHF; length: 17; V: TRBV15; D: -; size: -; J: TRBJ1-5
DNA: TGTGCCACCAGCAGATCGAGCAATACGCAGTATTTT; CDR3: CATSRSSNTQYF; length: 12; V: TRBV15; D: -; size: -; J: TRBJ2-3
DNA: TGCAGCGTTGGTCAGGGAGGGACGGGTGGCTACACCTTC; CDR3: CSVGQGGTGGYTF; length: 13; V: TRBV29-1; D: -; size: -; J: TRBJ1-2
DNA: TGTGCCAGCAGTTACCTGGCAGAGAACACTGAAGCTTTCTTT; CDR3: CASSYLAENTEAFF; length: 14; V: TRBV6-2/TRBV6-3; D: -; size: -; J: TRBJ1-1
DNA: TGCGCCAGCAGCATAACAGGGTTGAACCCCCACGAGCAGTACTTC; CDR3: CASSITGLNPHEQYF; length: 15; V: TRBV5-1; D: -; size: -; J: TRBJ2-7
DNA: TGCGCCAGCAGCTTTAGCGGGGGGGCCTACAATGAGCAGTTCTTC; CDR3: CASSFSGGAYNEQFF; length: 15; V: TRBV5-1; D: TRBD2; size: -; J: TRBJ2-1
DNA: TGTGCCAGCAGCTTTGGACTAGCGGGGACCGAGCAGTACTTC; CDR3: CASSFGLAGTEQYF; length: 14; V: TRBV5-4; D: TRBD2; size: -; J: TRBJ2-7
DNA: TGCGCCAGCAGTCAAAGGACAGGGTACGTGAAGAGCCGAGGAGTTCGGTGGCACACTGAAGCTTTCTTT; CDR3: CASSQRTGYVKSRGVRWHTEAFF; length: 23; V: TRBV23-1; D: TRBD1; size: once; J: TRBJ1-1
DNA: TGTGCCAGCCAACGACAGGGTATGAACACTGAAGCTTTCTTT; CDR3: CASQRQGMNTEAFF; length: 14; V: TRBV2; D: TRBD1; size: -; J: TRBJ1-1
DNA: TGTGCCAGCAGCGTGACAGGGTCCTACGAGCAGTACTTC; CDR3: CASSVTGSYEQYF; length: 13; V: TRBV6-5; D: TRBD1; size: -; J: TRBJ2-7
DNA: TGTGCCAGCAGAGATGAAGAGACCCAGTACTTC; CDR3: CASRDEETQYF; length: 11; V: TRBV7-8; D: -; size: -; J: TRBJ2-5
DNA: TGTGCCAGCAGCTTGGTAGGGGGGGCGTACGAGCAGTACTTC; CDR3: CASSLVGGAYEQYF; length: 14; V: TRBV5-4; D: -; size: -; J: TRBJ2-7